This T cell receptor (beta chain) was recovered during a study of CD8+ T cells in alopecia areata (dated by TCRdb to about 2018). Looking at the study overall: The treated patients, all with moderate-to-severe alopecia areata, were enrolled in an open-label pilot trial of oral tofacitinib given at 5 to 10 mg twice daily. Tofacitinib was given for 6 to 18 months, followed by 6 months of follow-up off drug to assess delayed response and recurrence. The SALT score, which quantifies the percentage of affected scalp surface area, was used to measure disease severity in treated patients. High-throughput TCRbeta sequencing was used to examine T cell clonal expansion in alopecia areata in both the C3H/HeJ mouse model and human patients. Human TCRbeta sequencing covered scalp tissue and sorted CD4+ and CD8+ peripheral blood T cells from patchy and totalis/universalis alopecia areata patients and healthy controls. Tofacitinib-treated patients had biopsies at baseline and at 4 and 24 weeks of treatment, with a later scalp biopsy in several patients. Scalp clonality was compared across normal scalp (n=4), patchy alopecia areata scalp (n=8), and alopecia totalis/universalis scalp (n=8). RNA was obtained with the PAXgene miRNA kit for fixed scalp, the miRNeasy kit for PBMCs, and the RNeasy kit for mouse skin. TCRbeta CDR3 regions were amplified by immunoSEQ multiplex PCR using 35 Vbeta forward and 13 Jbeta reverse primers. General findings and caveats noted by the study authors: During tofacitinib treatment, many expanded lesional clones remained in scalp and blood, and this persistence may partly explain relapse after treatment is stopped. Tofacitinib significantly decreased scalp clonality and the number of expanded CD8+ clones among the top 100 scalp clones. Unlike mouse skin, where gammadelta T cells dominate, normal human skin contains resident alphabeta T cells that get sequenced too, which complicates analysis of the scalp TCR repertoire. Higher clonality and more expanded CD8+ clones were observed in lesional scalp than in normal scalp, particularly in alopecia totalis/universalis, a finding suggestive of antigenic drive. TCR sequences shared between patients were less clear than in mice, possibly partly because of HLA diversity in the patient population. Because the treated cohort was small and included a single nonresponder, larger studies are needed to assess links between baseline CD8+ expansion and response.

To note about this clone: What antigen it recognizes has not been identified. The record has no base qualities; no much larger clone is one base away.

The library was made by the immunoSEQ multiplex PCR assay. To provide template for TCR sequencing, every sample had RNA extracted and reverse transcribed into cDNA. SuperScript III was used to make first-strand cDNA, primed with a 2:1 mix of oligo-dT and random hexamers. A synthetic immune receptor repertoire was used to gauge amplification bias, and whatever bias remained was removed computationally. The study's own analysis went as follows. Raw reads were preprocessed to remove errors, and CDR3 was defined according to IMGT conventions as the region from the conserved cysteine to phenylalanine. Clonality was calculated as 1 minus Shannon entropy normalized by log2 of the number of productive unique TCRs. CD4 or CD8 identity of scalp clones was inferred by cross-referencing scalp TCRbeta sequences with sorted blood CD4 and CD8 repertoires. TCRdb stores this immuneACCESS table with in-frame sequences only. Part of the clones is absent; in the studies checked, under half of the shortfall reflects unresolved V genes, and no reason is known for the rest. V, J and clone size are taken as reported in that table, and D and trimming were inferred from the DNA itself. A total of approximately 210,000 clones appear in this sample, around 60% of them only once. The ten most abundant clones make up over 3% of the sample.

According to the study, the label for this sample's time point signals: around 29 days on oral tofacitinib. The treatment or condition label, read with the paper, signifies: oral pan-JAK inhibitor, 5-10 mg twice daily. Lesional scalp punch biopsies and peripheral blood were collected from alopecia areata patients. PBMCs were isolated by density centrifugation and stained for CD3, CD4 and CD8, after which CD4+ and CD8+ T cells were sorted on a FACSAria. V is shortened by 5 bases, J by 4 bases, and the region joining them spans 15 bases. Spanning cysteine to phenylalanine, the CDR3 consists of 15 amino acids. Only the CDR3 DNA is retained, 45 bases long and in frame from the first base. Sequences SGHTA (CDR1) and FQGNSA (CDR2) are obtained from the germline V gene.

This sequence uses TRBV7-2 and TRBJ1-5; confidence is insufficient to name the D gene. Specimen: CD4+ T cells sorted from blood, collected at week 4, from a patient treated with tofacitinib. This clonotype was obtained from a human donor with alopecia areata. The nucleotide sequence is TGTGCCAGCAGCCCAAATTTTTCGGGTAATCAGCCCCAGCATTTT. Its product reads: CASSPNFSGNQPQHF. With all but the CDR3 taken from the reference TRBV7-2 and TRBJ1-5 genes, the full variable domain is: GAGVSQSPSNKVTEKGKDVELRCDPISGHTALYWYRQSLGQGLEFLIYFQGNSAPDKSGLPSDRFSAERTGGSVSTLTIQRTQQEDSAVYLCASSPNFSGNQPQHFGDGTRLSIL.